Listed here are 30 T cell receptor beta chains from one sample, sequenced in a study of T cells in localized non-small cell lung cancer. The method was immunoSEQ multiplex PCR; TCRdb's version includes in-frame clones alone and lacks a portion of them. The sample carries roughly 1,600 clones, around a quarter recorded once. The source material was normal lung tissue next to the tumor, sampled before any cancer treatment. The source is a female donor over 55 with stage II squamous cell lung carcinoma.

This clone was detected only a few times. The chain uses TRBV11-3 and TRBJ2-3; the match to TRBD2 covers 11 bases. Trimming at V came to 5 bases and at J to 9 bases, leaving 16 bases not matched to a gene. Germline loops: CDR1 SGHNT, CDR2 YENEEA. This CDR3 has 17 amino acids. The CDR3 here is CASSIPSSGGMSPTQYF. The CDR3 nucleotides are TGTGCCAGCAGCATCCCTTCTAGCGGGGGGATGAGCCCCACGCAGTATTTT.

This clone ranks as medium-sized. This chain uses TRBV7-1 with TRBJ2-3, with TRBD2 matching 8 bases. TRBV7-1 has ORF status, its function being uncertain. Losses at the gene ends were 4 bases for V and 4 bases for J; bases not matched to a gene: 1. The CDR3 extends over 13 amino acids. CDR3: CASSLLAADTQYF. As DNA, the CDR3 is TGTGCCAGCAGCTTACTAGCGGCAGATACGCAGTATTTT.

The rearrangement links TRBV11-3 to TRBJ2-7; TRBD1 matches 10 bases. The CDR3 consists of 15 residues. V lost 5 bases and J lost 4; bases outside the gene matches: 8. The germline gives CDR1 SGHNT, CDR2 YENEEA. This CDR3 is CASSRGTGEGYEQYF. CDR3 nucleotide sequence: TGTGCCAGCAGCCGAGGGACAGGGGAGGGGTACGAGCAGTACTTC. Supplemented by reference TRBV11-3 and TRBJ2-7, the full variable domain reads EAGVVQSPRYKIIEKKQPVAFWCNPISGHNTLYWYLQNLGQGPELLIRYENEEAVDDSQLPKDRFSAERLKGVDSTLKIQPAELGDSAVYLCASSRGTGEGYEQYFGPGTRLTVT.

This chain links TRBV5-1 with TRBJ2-5; 10 bases fit TRBD2. The CDR3 runs 16 residues. With 3 bases clipped from V and 1 base from J, the junction kept 6 bases outside the gene matches. CDR1 is SGHRS and CDR2 is YFSETQ in the germline V gene. CDR3 in amino acids: CASSSGLAEGQETQYF. The CDR3 bases are TGCGCCAGCAGCTCCGGACTAGCGGAAGGCCAAGAGACCCAGTACTTC.

In this sample, this clone is large. The CDR3 bases are TGTGCCAGCAGCGTAGGAAGCCGGGTATCGGGAAACACCATATATTTT. Translation: CASSVGSRVSGNTIYF. V usage is TRBV9 and J usage is TRBJ1-3; D not certain. The length of the CDR3 is 16 residues. CDR1 is SGDLS, CDR2 YYNGEE, per germline. V was shortened by 0 bases and J by 4 bases, with 14 bases between the two germline ends.

This sequence joins TRBV19 and TRBJ1-1; no clear D. Trimming removed 0 bases from V and 0 bases from J, with 11 bases in between. Germline CDR1 and CDR2: LNHDA and SQIVND (reference sequence). This CDR3 region has 16 residues. This CDR3 is CASSIDVGYMNTEAFF. CDR3 coding DNA: TGTGCCAGTAGTATAGATGTTGGCTACATGAACACTGAAGCTTTCTTT.

This clone was counted only a few times. The V and J genes are TRBV9 and TRBJ1-4; no clear D gene. The CDR3 is made up of 15 amino acids. The V gene lost 4 bases and the J gene lost 4 bases, with 14 bases spanning the gap. The germline V gene encodes CDR1 SGDLS and CDR2 YYNGEE. The CDR3 region has the DNA TGTGCCAGCAGCCAGGACGGATCCTTTAATGAAAAACTGTTTTTT. Its translation: CASSQDGSFNEKLFF. The full variable domain, its missing parts supplied by reference TRBV9 and TRBJ1-4, is DSGVTQTPKHLITATGQRVTLRCSPRSGDLSVYWYQQSLDQGLQFLIQYYNGEERAKGNILERFSAQQFPDLHSELNLSSLELGDSALYFCASSQDGSFNEKLFFGSGTQLSVL.

The CDR3, as DNA: TGTGCCAGCAGTTCATTTTCAGGAGACAATCAGCCCCAGCATTTT. Protein: CASSSFSGDNQPQHF. The chain has TRBV6-8 and TRBJ1-5; D call uncertain. The V end lost 4 bases, the J end lost 3 bases, and 13 bases lay between the germline ends. Looked up from germline, CDR1 is MNHGY and CDR2 is SAAAGT. The CDR3 spans 15 residues.

This clone has just a few counts. The chain joins TRBV7-4 to TRBJ2-1; D is possibly TRBD1 or TRBD2 (6 bases each). Germline CDR1 SGHVT, CDR2 SQSDAQ. The length of the CDR3 is 17 residues. V shed 5 bases and J shed 0 bases, with 17 bases lying between them. The CDR3 protein is CASSVLGGDSSYNEQFF. As DNA, the CDR3 is TGTGCCAGCAGCGTCCTCGGGGGCGATAGCTCCTACAATGAGCAGTTCTTC.

This clone is termed large. V gene TRBV30 combines with J gene TRBJ1-1; possibly TRBD1 for D (5 bases). CDR1 is GTSNPN and CDR2 is SVGIG in the germline V gene (reference sequence). The CDR3 contains 16 residues. Between the trimmed V and J ends, which lost 3 bases and 0 bases, there was a span of 17 bases. For the CDR3, the DNA is TGTGCCTGGAGGGACAACAGCGGACTCATGAACACTGAAGCTTTCTTT. This gives the protein CAWRDNSGLMNTEAFF. The complete variable domain, with remaining parts taken from reference TRBV30 and TRBJ1-1, reads SQTIHQWPATLVQPVGSPLSLECTVEGTSNPNLYWYRQAAGRGLQLLFYSVGIGQISSEVPQNLSASRPQDRQFILSSKKLLLSDSGFYLCAWRDNSGLMNTEAFFGQGTRLTVV.

This clone was seen more than once but under ten times. J is TRBJ1-2 and V is TRBV6-8, with 9 bases identical to TRBD1. With 2 bases clipped from V and 4 bases from J, the junction kept 5 bases outside the gene matches. The CDR3 sequence is 15 residues long. The V gene's germline CDR1 is MNHGY and CDR2 SAAAGT. CDR3 sequence (DNA): TGTGCCAGCAGTTACCGTGACAGGGGGACCTATGGCTACACCTTC. This encodes CASSYRDRGTYGYTF.

This chain links TRBV6-8 with TRBJ2-3; the match to TRBD1 covers 7 bases. The CDR3 is made up of 14 amino acids. Germline CDR1 is MNHGY and CDR2 is SAAAGT. The trim removed 4 bases at V and 5 bases at J, leaving 6 bases unmatched. The chain's CDR3 is CASSFRQGGDTQYF. DNA of the CDR3: TGTGCCAGCAGTTTCCGACAGGGCGGAGATACGCAGTATTTT.

This clone has only a few counts. The chain combines TRBV6-8 with TRBJ1-1; D is possibly TRBD1 (5 bases). Trimming removed 8 bases at V and 8 bases at J, with 18 bases between. From germline, CDR1 is MNHGY and CDR2 SAAAGT. This CDR3 spans 13 amino acids. CDR3 protein: CASLIGSGGEAFF. CDR3 nucleotide sequence: TGTGCCAGCCTAATCGGAAGCGGGGGGGAAGCTTTCTTT.

The chain recombines TRBV10-3 with TRBJ2-3; 13 bases are shared with TRBD2. The CDR3 totals 17 residues. The germline gives CDR1 ENHRY, CDR2 SYGVKD. V dropped 0 bases and J dropped 10; count of bases not matched to a gene: 10. CDR3: CAISESQLAGGGRAQYF. The CDR3 DNA follows: TGTGCCATCAGTGAGTCGCAACTAGCGGGAGGGGGAAGGGCGCAGTATTTT.

This clone was recorded a few times. This rearrangement joins TRBV19 to TRBJ2-1; possible D gene TRBD1, 5 bases. Germline V gene lookup returns CDR1 LNHDA and CDR2 SQIVND (reference sequence). CDR3 length equals 12 residues. The germline V and J ends were trimmed by 7 bases and 5 bases, with 9 bases remaining between them. The CDR3 region has the DNA TGTGCCAGTAAGGGGCTGGACAATGAGCAGTTCTTC. Translating gives CASKGLDNEQFF.

The V and J genes are TRBV11-3 and TRBJ1-6; no clear D gene. The CDR3 consists of 14 residues. Looked up from germline, CDR1 is SGHNT and CDR2 is YENEEA. V lost 5 bases and J 13 bases, leaving 18 bases between the germline ends. CDR3 protein: CASSPRGLFQPLHF. In DNA form, the CDR3 reads TGTGCCAGCAGCCCCCGCGGACTCTTCCAGCCCCTCCACTTT. Variable domain in full (rest from reference TRBV11-3 and TRBJ1-6): EAGVVQSPRYKIIEKKQPVAFWCNPISGHNTLYWYLQNLGQGPELLIRYENEEAVDDSQLPKDRFSAERLKGVDSTLKIQPAELGDSAVYLCASSPRGLFQPLHFGNGTRLTVT.

V usage is TRBV19 and J usage is TRBJ1-1; D is uncertain. Germline V gives CDR1 LNHDA, CDR2 SQIVND (reference sequence). The CDR3 sequence is 13 residues long. Trimming took off 5 bases at V and 4 bases at J, with 11 bases between the two ends. The CDR3 region has the DNA TGTGCCAGTAGTGTCTCAACGCGCACTGAAGCTTTCTTT. It translates to CASSVSTRTEAFF.

CDR3 loop: CASSTHRDMNTEAFF. For the CDR3, the DNA is TGTGCCAGCAGTACTCACAGGGACATGAACACTGAAGCTTTCTTT. The rearrangement joins TRBV28 to TRBJ1-1, with a possible D match to TRBD1 (6 bases). V shed 5 bases and J shed 0 bases, with 13 bases lying between them. CDR1 MDHEN and CDR2 SYDVKM come from the germline V gene. The CDR3 is 15 amino acids.

This chain connects TRBV18 to TRBJ2-3; D gene ambiguous. The length of the CDR3 is 13 residues. The germline CDR1 and CDR2 sequences are KGHSH and LQKENI. Trimming shortened V by 6 bases and J by 4 bases, and 11 bases separated the two germline ends. In DNA form, the CDR3 reads TGTGCCAGCTCTCCTACGGTCGCAGATACGCAGTATTTT. Translated, it gives CASSPTVADTQYF.

This clone turned up a few times. CDR3 protein: CATLGLSTDTQYF. The DNA of the CDR3 is TGTGCCACCTTAGGACTTAGCACAGATACGCAGTATTTT. The rearrangement joins TRBV6-8 to TRBJ2-3; perhaps TRBD2 as D (5 bases). V lost 10 bases and J lost 0, with 11 bases in between. This CDR3 region has 13 residues. Germline CDR1 and CDR2: MNHGY and SAAAGT.

V is TRBV11-3 and J is TRBJ1-1, with 10 bases matching TRBD1. Germline CDR1 reads SGHNT; CDR2 reads YENEEA. V trimming: 6 bases; J trimming: 8 bases; junction bases outside the gene matches: 9. The CDR3 is 14 amino acids. The chain's CDR3 is CASRPAQDRGEAFF. The CDR3 DNA sequence: TGTGCCAGCAGACCTGCACAGGACAGGGGGGAAGCTTTCTTT.

The rearrangement joins TRBV5-1 to TRBJ2-7, with D possibly matching TRBD1 (6 bases). V dropped 0 bases and J dropped 5 bases, with 12 bases sitting between them. The CDR3 has 14 amino acids. Germline V lookup: CDR1 SGHRS, CDR2 YFSETQ. Here the CDR3 reads CASSLEGSGDEQYV. CDR3 sequence (DNA): TGCGCCAGCAGCTTGGAAGGGTCAGGGGACGAGCAGTACGTC.

The V gene is TRBV11-3, the J gene TRBJ2-5; 8 nucleotides match TRBD2. This CDR3 has 15 residues. With V trimmed by 3 bases and J by 2 bases, 5 bases remained unmatched. The V gene's germline CDR1 is SGHNT and CDR2 YENEEA. The CDR3 bases are TGTGCCAGCAGCTTGGTGGTAGCGGGACAAGAGACCCAGTACTTC. Translated: CASSLVVAGQETQYF.

J is TRBJ2-1 and V is TRBV18; 7 bases are a match to TRBD1. The CDR3 sequence is 15 residues long. In germline, CDR1 is KGHSH, CDR2 LQKENI. J gave up 4 bases and V 0 bases, and 3 bases lay outside the gene matches. This CDR3 reads CASSPPGTVYNEQFF. DNA of the CDR3: TGTGCCAGCTCACCACCGGGGACAGTATACAATGAGCAGTTCTTC.

CDR3 sequence reads: CAGSAGGTGELFF. The CDR3 DNA sequence: TGTGCCGGGAGCGCGGGGGGGACCGGGGAGCTGTTTTTT. The chain joins TRBV2 to TRBJ2-2; TRBD2 agrees at 9 bases. The length of the CDR3 is 13 residues. Germline loops: CDR1 SNHLY, CDR2 FYNNEI. Trimming at V came to 11 bases and at J to 5 bases, leaving 6 bases not matched to a gene.

In its sample, this clone was seen a few times. J is TRBJ2-7 and V is TRBV6-8; 10 bases fit TRBD1. The germline V gene encodes CDR1 MNHGY and CDR2 SAAAGT. This CDR3 region has 15 residues. The ends lost 5 bases at V and 5 bases at J; junction bases unmatched: 9. The chain's CDR3 is CASSEATGGSNEQYV. CDR3 in DNA: TGTGCCAGCAGTGAGGCGACAGGGGGCTCTAACGAGCAGTACGTC.

This clone was observed a few times. The chain uses TRBV19 and TRBJ1-1; D is unresolved. In germline, CDR1 is LNHDA, CDR2 SQIVND (reference sequence). Trimming removed 1 base from V and 6 bases from J, with 12 bases in between. The CDR3 is 14 residues long. CDR3 coding DNA: TGTGCCAGTAGTATAGTGGGCGCAGGCTCTGAAGCTTTCTTT. Translated: CASSIVGAGSEAFF.

The chain uses TRBV14 and TRBJ2-2; D might be TRBD2 (6 bases). The CDR3 contains 16 residues. Germline values: CDR1 SGHDN, CDR2 FVKESK. The ends were cut back, 6 bases at V and 4 bases at J, with 18 bases in the middle. The chain's CDR3 is CASSPRTGEGTGELFF. The CDR3 DNA follows: TGTGCCAGCAGTCCTAGAACGGGAGAAGGCACCGGGGAGCTGTTTTTT. The full variable domain, its missing parts supplied by reference TRBV14 and TRBJ2-2, is EAGVTQFPSHSVIEKGQTVTLRCDPISGHDNLYWYRRVMGKEIKFLLHFVKESKQDESGMPNNRFLAERTGGTYSTLKVQPAELEDSGVYFCASSPRTGEGTGELFFGEGSRLTVL.

This clone was seen a few times. CDR3 residues: CASSPGTGNYGYTF. Here the CDR3 DNA reads TGTGCCAGCTCACCTGGGACAGGAAACTATGGCTACACCTTC. The chain combines TRBV18 with TRBJ1-2; 8 nucleotides line up with TRBD1. The CDR3 consists of 14 residues. Germline V CDR1 and CDR2: KGHSH, LQKENI. The ends lost 3 bases at V and 2 bases at J; junction bases unmatched: 2. The whole variable domain, remainder taken from reference TRBV18 and TRBJ1-2, is NAGVMQNPRHLVRRRGQEARLRCSPMKGHSHVYWYRQLPEEGLKFMVYLQKENIIDESGMPKERFSAEFPKEGPSILRIQQVVRGDSAAYFCASSPGTGNYGYTFGSGTRLTVV.

This clone occurred a few times. J is TRBJ2-1 and V is TRBV2; a weak D match, TRBD2 (7 bases). Germline lookup yields CDR1 SNHLY and CDR2 FYNNEI. This CDR3 has 14 residues. Trimming shortened V by 4 bases and J by 7 bases, and 14 bases separated the two germline ends. The CDR3 spells CASSGGGGLNEQFF. The CDR3, as DNA: TGTGCCAGCAGTGGAGGGGGGGGCTTAAATGAGCAGTTCTTC.